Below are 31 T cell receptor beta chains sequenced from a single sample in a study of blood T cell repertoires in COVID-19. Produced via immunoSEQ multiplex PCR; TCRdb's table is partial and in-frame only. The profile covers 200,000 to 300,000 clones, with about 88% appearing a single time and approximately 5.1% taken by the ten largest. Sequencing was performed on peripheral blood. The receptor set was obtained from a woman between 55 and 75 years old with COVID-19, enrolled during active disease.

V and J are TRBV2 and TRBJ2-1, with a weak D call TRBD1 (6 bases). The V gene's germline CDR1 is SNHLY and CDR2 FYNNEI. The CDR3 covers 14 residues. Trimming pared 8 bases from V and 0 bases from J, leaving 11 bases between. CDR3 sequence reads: CASQDRSSYNEQFF. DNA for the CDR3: TGTGCCAGCCAAGACAGGAGCTCCTACAATGAGCAGTTCTTC.

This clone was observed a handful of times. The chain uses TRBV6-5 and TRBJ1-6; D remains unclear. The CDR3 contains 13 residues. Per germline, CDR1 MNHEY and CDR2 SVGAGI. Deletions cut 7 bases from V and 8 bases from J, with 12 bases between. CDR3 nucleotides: TGTGCCAGCAAACCGGGGAGGGATTCACCCCTCCACTTT. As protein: CASKPGRDSPLHF.

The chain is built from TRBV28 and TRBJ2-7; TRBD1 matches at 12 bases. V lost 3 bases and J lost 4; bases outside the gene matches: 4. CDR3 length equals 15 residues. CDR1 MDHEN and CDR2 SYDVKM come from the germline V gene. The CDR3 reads CASSLGGQGAYEQYF. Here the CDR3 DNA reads TGTGCCAGCAGTTTGGGGGGACAGGGGGCGTACGAGCAGTACTTC.

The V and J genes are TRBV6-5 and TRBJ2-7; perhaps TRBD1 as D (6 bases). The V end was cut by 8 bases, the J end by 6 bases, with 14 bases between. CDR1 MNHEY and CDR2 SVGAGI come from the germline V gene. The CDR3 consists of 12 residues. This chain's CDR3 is CASLGRGSEQYF. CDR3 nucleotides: TGTGCCAGCTTGGGCAGGGGTTCCGAGCAGTACTTC.

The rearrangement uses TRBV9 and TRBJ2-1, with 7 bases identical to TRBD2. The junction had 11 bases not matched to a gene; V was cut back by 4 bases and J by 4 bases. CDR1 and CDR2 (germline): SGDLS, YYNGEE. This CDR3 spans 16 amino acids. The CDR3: CASSPITGGLYNEQFF. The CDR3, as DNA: TGTGCCAGCAGCCCGATAACGGGAGGACTTTACAATGAGCAGTTCTTC.

The CDR3 here is CASSLDQGLSGYTF. CDR3 nucleotide sequence: TGTGCCAGCAGCTTAGATCAGGGGCTAAGTGGCTACACCTTC. The chain combines TRBV7-6 with TRBJ1-2; a possible D gene is TRBD1 (6 bases). Germline V CDR1 and CDR2: SGHVS, FNYEAQ. CDR3 length equals 14 residues. V was trimmed by 1 base and J by 7 bases, leaving 13 bases between them.

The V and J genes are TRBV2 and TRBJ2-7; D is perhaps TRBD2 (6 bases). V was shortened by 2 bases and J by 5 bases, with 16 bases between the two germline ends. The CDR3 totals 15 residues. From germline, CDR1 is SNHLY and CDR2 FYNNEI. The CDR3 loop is CASSENSGTRDEQYF. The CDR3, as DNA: TGTGCCAGCAGTGAAAATTCAGGGACTCGGGACGAGCAGTACTTC.

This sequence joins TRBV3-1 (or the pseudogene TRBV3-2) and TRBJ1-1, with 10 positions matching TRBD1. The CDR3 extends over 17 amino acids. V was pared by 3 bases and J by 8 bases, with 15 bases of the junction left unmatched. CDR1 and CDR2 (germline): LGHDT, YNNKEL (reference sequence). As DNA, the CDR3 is TGTGCCAGCAGCCACCATCCGGGACAGGGGAGAAGAACGGAAGCTTTCTTT. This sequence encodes CASSHHPGQGRRTEAFF.

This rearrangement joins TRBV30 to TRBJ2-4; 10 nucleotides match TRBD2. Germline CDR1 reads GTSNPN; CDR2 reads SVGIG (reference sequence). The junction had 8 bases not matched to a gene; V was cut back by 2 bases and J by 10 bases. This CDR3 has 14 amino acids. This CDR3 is CAWSRPSGRGIQYF. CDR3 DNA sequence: TGTGCCTGGAGTCGACCTAGCGGGAGAGGTATTCAGTACTTC.

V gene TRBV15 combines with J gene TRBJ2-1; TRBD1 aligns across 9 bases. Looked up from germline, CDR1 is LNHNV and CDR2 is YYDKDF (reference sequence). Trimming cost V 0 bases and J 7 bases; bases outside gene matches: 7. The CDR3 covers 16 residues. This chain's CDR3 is CATSREGTGSGNEQFF. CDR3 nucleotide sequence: TGTGCCACCAGCAGAGAAGGGACAGGGTCGGGGAATGAGCAGTTCTTC.

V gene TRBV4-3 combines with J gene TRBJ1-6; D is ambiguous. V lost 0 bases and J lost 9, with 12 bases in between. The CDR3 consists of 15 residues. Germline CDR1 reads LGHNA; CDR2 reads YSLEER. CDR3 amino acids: CASSQEAGVGSPLHF. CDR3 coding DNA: TGCGCCAGCAGCCAAGAAGCCGGGGTCGGTTCACCCCTCCACTTT.

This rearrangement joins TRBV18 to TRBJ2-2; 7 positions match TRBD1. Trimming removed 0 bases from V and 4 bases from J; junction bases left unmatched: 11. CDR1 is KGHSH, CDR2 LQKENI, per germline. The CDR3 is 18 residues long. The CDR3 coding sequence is TGTGCCAGCTCACCACCTACCCGGACAGGCAGACGCACCGGGGAGCTGTTTTTT. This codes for CASSPPTRTGRRTGELFF.

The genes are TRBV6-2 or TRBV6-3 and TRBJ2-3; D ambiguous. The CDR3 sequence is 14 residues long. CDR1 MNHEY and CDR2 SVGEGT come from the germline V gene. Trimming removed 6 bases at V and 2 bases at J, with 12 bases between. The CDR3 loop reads CASSAVRLTDTQYF. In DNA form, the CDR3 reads TGTGCCAGCAGCGCCGTTCGACTCACAGATACGCAGTATTTT.

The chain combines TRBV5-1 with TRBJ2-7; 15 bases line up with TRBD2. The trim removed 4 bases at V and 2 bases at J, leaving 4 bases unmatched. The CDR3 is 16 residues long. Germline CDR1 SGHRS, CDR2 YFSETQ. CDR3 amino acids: CASSQGLAGGTYEQYF. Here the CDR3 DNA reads TGCGCCAGCAGCCAGGGACTAGCGGGAGGAACCTACGAGCAGTACTTC.

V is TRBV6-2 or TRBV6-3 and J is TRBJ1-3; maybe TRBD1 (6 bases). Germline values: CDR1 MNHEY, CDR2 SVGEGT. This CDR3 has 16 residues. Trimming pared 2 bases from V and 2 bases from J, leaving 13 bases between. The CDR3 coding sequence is TGTGCCAGCAGTTACCGCCGACAGGCAACTGGAAACACCATATATTTT. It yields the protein CASSYRRQATGNTIYF.

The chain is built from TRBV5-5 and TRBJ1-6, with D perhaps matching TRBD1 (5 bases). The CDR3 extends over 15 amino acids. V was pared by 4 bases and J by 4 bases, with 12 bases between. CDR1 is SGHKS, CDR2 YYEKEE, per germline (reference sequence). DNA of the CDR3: TGTGCCAGCAGCCTGGAGGCAGGGTATAATTCACCCCTCCACTTT. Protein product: CASSLEAGYNSPLHF.

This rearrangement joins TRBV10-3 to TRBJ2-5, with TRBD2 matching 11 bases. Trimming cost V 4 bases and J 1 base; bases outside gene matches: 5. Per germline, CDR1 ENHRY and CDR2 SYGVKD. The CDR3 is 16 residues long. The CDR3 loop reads CAISAGLAGGQETQYF. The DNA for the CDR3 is TGTGCCATCAGTGCGGGCCTAGCGGGAGGCCAAGAGACCCAGTACTTC.

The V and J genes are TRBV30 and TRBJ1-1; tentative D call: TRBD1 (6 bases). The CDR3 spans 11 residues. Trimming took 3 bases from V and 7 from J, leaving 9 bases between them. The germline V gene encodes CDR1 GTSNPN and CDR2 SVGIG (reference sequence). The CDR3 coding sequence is TGTGCCTGGAGCGGACAGATTGAAGCTTTCTTT. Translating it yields CAWSGQIEAFF.

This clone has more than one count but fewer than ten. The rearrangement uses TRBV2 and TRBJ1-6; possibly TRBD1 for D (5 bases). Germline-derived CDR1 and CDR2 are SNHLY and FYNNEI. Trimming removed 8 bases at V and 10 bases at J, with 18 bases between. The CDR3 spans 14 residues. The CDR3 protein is CASGVQGLGSPLHF. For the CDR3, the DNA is TGTGCCAGCGGGGTCCAGGGACTAGGGTCACCCCTCCACTTT.

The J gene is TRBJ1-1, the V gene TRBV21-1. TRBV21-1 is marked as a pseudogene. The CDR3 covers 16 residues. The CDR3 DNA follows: TGTGCCAGCAGCAAAGTTATCTATTGCGGGAATACTGAAGCTTTCTTT. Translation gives CASSKVIYCGNTEAFF.

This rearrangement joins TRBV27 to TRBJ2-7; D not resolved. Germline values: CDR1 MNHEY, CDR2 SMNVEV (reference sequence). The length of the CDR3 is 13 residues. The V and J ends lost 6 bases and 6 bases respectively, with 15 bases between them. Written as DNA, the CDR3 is TGTGCCAGCAGCCTCGAGGAAAAACCCGAGCAGTACTTC. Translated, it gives CASSLEEKPEQYF.

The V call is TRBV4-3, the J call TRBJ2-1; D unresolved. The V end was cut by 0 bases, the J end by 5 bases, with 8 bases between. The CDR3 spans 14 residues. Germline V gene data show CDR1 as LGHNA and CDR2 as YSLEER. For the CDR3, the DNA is TGCGCCAGCAGCCAAGATGGCACAGACAATGAGCAGTTCTTC. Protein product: CASSQDGTDNEQFF.

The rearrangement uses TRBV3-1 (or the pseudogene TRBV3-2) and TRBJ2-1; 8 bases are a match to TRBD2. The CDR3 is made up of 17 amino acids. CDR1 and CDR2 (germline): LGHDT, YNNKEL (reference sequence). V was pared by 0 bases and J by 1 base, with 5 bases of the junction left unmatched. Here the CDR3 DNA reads TGTGCCAGCAGCCAAGATCTGGCGGGAGGTTCCTACAATGAGCAGTTCTTC. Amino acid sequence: CASSQDLAGGSYNEQFF.

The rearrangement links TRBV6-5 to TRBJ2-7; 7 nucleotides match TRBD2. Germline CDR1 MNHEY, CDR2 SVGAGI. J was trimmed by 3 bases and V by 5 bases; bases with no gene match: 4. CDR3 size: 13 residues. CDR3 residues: CASSRTSGYEQYF. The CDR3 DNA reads TGTGCCAGCAGTCGGACTAGTGGCTACGAGCAGTACTTC.

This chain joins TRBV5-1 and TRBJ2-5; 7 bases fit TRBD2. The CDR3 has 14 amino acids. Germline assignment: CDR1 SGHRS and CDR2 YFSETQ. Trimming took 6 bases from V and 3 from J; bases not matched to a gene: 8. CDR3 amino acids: CASTSSSGKETQYF. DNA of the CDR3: TGCGCCAGCACGTCGTCTAGCGGAAAAGAGACCCAGTACTTC.

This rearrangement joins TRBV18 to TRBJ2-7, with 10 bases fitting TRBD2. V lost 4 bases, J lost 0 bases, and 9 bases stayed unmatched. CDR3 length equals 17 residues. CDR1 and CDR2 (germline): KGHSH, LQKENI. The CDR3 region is CASSLKWTSGFSYEQYF. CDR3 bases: TGTGCCAGCTCACTAAAATGGACTAGCGGTTTCTCCTACGAGCAGTACTTC.

For the CDR3, the DNA is TGTGCCAGTAGCTCTAGCGGAGGAGGGGATACGCAGTATTTT. Encoded protein: CASSSSGGGDTQYF. This rearrangement joins TRBV19 to TRBJ2-3, with 7 positions matching TRBD2. Unmatched junction bases numbered 9, after V lost 6 bases and J lost 6 bases. This CDR3 spans 14 amino acids. Germline values: CDR1 LNHDA, CDR2 SQIVND (reference sequence).

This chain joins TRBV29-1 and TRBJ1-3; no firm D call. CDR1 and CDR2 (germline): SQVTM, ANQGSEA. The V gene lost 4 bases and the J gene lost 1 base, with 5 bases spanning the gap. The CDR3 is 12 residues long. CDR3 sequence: CSVGGSGNTIYF. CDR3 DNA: TGCAGCGTTGGCGGATCTGGAAACACCATATATTTT.

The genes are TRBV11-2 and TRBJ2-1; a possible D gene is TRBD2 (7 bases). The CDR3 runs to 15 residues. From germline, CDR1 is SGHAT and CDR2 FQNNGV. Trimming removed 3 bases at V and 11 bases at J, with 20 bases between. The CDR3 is CASSLTGAGGEKQFF. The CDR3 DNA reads TGTGCCAGCAGCTTGACGGGGGCTGGGGGGGAGAAGCAGTTCTTC.

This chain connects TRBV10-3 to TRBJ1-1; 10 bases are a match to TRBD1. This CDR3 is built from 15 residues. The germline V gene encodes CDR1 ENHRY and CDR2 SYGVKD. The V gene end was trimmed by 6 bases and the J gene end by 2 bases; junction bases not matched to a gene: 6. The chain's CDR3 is CAIREGQGLNTEAFF. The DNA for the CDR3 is TGTGCCATCAGGGAGGGACAGGGGTTAAACACTGAAGCTTTCTTT.

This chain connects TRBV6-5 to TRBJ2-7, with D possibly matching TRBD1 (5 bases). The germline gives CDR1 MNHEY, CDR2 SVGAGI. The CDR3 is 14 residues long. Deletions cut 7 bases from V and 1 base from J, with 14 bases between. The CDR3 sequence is CASTPWAGSYEQYF. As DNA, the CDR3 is TGTGCCAGCACCCCATGGGCAGGGTCCTACGAGCAGTACTTC.